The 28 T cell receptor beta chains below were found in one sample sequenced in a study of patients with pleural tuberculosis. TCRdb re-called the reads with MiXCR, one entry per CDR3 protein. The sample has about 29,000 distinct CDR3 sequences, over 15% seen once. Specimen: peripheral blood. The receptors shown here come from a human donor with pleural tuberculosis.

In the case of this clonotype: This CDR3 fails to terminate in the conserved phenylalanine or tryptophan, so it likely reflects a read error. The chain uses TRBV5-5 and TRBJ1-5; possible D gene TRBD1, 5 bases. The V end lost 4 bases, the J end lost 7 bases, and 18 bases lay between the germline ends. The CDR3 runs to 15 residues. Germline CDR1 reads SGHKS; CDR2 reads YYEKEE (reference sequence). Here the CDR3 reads CASSLVRGAGQPQHS. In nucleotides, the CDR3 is TGTGCCAGCAGCCTTGTGAGAGGGGCGGGACAGCCCCAGCATTCT.

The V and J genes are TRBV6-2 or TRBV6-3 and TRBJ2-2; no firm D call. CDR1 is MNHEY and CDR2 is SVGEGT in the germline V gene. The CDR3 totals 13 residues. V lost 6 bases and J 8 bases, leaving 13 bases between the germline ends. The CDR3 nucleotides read TGTGCCAGCAGCGACAAGATTGCTGGGGAGCTGTTTTTT. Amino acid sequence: CASSDKIAGELFF.

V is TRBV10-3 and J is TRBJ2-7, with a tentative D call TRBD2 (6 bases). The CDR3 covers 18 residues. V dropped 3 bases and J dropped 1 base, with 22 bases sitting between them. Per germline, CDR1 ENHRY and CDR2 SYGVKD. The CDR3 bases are TGTGCCATCAGTGATCCCACCGGCGGCCAGCGGGCTTCCTACGAGCAGTACTTC. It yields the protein CAISDPTGGQRASYEQYF.

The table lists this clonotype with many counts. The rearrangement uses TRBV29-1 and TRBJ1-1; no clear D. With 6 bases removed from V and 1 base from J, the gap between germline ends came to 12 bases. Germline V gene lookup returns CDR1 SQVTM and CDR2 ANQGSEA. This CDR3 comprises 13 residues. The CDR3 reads CSVERDGNTEAFF. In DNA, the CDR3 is TGCAGCGTAGAGAGGGATGGGAACACTGAAGCTTTCTTT. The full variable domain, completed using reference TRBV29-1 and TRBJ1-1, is SAVISQKPSRDICQRGTSLTIQCQVDSQVTMMFWYRQQPGQSLTLIATANQGSEATYESGFVIDKFPISRPNLTFSTLTVSNMSPEDSSIYLCSVERDGNTEAFFGQGTRLTVV.

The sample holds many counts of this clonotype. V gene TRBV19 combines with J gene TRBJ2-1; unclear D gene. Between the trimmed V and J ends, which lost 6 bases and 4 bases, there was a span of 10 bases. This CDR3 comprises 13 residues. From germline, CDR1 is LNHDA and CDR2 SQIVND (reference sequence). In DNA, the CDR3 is TGTGCCAGTAGGGACCGAATATACAATGAGCAGTTCTTC. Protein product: CASRDRIYNEQFF.

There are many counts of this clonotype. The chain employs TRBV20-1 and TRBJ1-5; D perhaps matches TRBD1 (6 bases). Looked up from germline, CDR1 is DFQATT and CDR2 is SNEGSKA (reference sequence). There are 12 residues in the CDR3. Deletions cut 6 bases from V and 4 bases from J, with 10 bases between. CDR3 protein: CSATDRNQPQHF. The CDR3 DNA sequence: TGCAGTGCCACGGACAGAAATCAGCCCCAGCATTTT.

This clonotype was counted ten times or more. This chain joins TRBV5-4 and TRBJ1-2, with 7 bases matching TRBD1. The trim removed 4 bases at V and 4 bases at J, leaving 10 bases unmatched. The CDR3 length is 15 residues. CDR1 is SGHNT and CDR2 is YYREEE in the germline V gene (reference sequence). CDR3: CASSPQEGAIYGYTF. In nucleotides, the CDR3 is TGTGCCAGCAGCCCGCAGGAGGGGGCGATCTATGGCTACACCTTC.

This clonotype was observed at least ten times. The chain's CDR3 is CASSVGESGSGNTIYF. DNA for the CDR3: TGTGCCAGCAGCGTCGGGGAATCTGGCTCTGGAAACACCATATATTTT. This chain uses TRBV9 with TRBJ1-3; D unresolved. The length of the CDR3 is 16 residues. Germline V lookup: CDR1 SGDLS, CDR2 YYNGEE. Trimming took 2 bases from V and 0 from J, leaving 12 bases between them.

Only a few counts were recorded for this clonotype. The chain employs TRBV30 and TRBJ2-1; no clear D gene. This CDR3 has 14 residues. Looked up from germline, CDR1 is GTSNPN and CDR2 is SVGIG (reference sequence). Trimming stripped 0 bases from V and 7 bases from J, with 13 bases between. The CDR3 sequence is CAWSVGGLSNEQFF. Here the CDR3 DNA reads TGTGCCTGGAGTGTAGGCGGTTTGTCTAATGAGCAGTTCTTC.

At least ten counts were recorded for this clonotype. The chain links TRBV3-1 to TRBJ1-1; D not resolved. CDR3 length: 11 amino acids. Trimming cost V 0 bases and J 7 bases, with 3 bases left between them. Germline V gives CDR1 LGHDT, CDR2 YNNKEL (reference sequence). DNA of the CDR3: TGTGCCAGCAGCCAAGAAGGTGAAGCTTTCTTT. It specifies CASSQEGEAFF.

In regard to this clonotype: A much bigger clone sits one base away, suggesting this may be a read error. The CDR3 is CVWSVQVNTEAFF. The CDR3 nucleotides read TGTGTCTGGAGCGTACAGGTGAACACTGAAGCTTTCTTT. The chain has TRBV30 and TRBJ1-1; perhaps TRBD1 as D (5 bases). The CDR3 spans 13 residues. The germline gives CDR1 GTSNPN, CDR2 SVGIG (reference sequence).

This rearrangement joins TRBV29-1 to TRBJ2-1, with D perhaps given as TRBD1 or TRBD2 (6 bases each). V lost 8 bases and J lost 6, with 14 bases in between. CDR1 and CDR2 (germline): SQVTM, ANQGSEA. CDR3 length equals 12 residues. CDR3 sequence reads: CSSERGANEQFF. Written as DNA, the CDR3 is TGCAGCTCAGAAAGGGGGGCCAATGAGCAGTTCTTC.

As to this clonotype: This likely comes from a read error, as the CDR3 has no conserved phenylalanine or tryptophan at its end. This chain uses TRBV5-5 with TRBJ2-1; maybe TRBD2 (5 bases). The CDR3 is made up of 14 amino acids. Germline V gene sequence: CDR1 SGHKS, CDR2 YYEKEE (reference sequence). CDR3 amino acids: CASSLAETTNEQFS. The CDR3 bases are TGTGCCAGCAGCTTGGCCGAGACTACCAATGAACAGTTCTCC.

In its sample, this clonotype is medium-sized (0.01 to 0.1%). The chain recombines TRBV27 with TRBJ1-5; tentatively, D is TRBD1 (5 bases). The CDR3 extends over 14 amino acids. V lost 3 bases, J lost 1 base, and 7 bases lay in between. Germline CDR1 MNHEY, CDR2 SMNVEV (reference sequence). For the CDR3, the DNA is TGTGCCAGCAGTTTGCGGGGGAGCAATCAGCCCCAGCATTTT. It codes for CASSLRGSNQPQHF.

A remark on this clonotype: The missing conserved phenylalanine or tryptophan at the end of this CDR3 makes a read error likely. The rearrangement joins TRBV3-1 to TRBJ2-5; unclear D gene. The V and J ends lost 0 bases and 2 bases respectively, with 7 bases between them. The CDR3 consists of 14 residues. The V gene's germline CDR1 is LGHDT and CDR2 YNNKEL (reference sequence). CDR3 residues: CASSQDPLQETQYL. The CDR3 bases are TGTGCCAGCAGCCAAGATCCGCTACAAGAGACCCAGTACCTC.

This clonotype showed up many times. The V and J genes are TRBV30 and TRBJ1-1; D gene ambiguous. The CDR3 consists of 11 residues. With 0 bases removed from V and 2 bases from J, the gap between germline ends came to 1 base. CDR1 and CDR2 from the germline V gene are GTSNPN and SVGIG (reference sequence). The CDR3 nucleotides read TGTGCCTGGAGTGTAAACACTGAAGCTTTCTTT. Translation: CAWSVNTEAFF.

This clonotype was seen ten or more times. CDR3 coding DNA: TGTGCCAGCAGCTCGCGGAGCAGGGTTCACTATGGCTACACCTTC. It translates to CASSSRSRVHYGYTF. The chain employs TRBV28 and TRBJ1-2, with a tentative D call TRBD1 (5 bases). CDR1 is MDHEN and CDR2 is SYDVKM in the germline V gene. This CDR3 contains 15 residues. With 6 bases removed from V and 3 bases from J, the gap between germline ends came to 17 bases.

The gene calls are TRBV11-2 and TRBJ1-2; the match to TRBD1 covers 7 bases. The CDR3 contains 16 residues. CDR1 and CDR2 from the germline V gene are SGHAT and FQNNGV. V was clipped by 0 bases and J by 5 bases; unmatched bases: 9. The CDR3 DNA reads TGTGCCAGCAGCTTAGATAGAGGGGGCGAGGGGTATGGCTACACCTTC. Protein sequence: CASSLDRGGEGYGYTF.

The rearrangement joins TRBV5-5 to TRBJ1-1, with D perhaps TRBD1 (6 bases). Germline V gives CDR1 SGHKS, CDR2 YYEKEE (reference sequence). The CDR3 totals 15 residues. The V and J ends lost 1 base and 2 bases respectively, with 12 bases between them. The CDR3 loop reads CASSLYRVPNTEAFF. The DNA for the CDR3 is TGTGCCAGCAGCTTGTACAGGGTCCCTAACACTGAAGCTTTCTTT.

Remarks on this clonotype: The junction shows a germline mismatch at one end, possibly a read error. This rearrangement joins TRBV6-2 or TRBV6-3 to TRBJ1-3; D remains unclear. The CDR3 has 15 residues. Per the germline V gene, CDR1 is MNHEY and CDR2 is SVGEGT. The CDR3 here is CASSSTLGPRNTIYF. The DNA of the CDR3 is TGCGCCAGCAGTTCCACACTGGGTCCCAGAAACACCATATATTTT.

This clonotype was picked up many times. The CDR3 sequence: CSARPPGLAGGNYNEQFF. The CDR3 DNA sequence: TGCAGTGCTAGACCACCGGGACTAGCGGGGGGAAACTACAATGAGCAGTTCTTC. This chain connects TRBV20-1 to TRBJ2-1; TRBD2 matches 15 bases. The CDR3 is 18 amino acids. The junction had 8 bases not matched to a gene; V was cut back by 2 bases and J by 3 bases. Germline values: CDR1 DFQATT, CDR2 SNEGSKA (reference sequence).

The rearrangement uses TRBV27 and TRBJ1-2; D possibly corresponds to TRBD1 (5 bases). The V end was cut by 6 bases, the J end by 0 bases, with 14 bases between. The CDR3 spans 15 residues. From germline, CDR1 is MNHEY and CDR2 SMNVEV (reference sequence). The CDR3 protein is CASSSSGAANYGYTF. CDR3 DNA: TGTGCCAGCAGCTCCTCCGGGGCAGCTAACTATGGCTACACCTTC.

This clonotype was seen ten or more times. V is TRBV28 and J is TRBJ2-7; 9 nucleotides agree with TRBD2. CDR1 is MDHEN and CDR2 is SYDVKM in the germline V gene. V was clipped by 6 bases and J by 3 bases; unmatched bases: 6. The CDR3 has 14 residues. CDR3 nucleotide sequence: TGTGCCAGCAGCCCCGCGGGGGGGCTCTACGAGCAGTACTTC. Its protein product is CASSPAGGLYEQYF.

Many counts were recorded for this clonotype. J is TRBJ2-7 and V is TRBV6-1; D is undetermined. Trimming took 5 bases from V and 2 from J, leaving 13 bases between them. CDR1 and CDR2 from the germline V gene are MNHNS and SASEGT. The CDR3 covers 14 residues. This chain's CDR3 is CASSKISDPYEQYF. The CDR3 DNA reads TGTGCCAGCAGTAAAATCTCGGACCCCTACGAGCAGTACTTC.

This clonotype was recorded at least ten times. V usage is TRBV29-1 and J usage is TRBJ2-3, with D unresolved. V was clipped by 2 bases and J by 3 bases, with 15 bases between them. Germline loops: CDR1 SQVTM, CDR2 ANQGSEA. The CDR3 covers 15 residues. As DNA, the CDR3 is TGCAGCGTTGAATCAACAGCGAGGTCGACAGATACGCAGTATTTT. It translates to CSVESTARSTDTQYF.

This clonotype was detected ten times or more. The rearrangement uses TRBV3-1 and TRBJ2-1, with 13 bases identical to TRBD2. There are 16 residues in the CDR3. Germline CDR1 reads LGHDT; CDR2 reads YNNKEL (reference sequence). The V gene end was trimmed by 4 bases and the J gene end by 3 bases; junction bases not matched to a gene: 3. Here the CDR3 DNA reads TGTGCCAGCAGCCTGACTAGCGGGAGGATCTACAATGAGCAGTTCTTC. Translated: CASSLTSGRIYNEQFF.

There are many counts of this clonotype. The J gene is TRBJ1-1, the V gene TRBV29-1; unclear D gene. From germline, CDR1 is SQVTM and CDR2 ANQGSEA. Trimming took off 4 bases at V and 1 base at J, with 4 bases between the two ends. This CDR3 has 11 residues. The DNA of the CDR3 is TGCAGCGTTGGCAGGAACACTGAAGCTTTCTTT. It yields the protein CSVGRNTEAFF.

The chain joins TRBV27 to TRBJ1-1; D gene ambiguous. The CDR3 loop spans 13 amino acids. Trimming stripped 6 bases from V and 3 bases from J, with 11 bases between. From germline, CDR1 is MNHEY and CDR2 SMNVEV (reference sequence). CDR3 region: CASSPGRDTEAFF. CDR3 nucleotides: TGTGCCAGCAGCCCGGGCCGAGACACTGAAGCTTTCTTT.